What follows describes a single T cell receptor (beta chain). What it binds is unknown. This record comes from a study of cytomegalovirus exposure and HLA in healthy donors. Study-wide points: For cytomegalovirus status, the classifier reportedly gave diagnoses with high specificity and sensitivity. The authors enumerated 150 to 200 TCR beta chains as linked to cytomegalovirus. In vitro work confirmed that three CMV-associated chains recognize CMV antigens. Previously analyzed data showed that most TCR beta V segments were productive at a frequency of about 87% or about 30%.

Primers for the PCR totalled 60 Vbeta and 13 Jbeta. Data came from immunoSEQ multiplex PCR; TCRdb stores just in-frame clones and leaves some out. Recorded here are 55,000 to 80,000 clones; the top ten clones represent 2.7%. Per the germline V gene, CDR1 is MDHEN and CDR2 is SYDVKM. CDR3 size: 12 residues. V lost 5 bases and J lost 5; bases outside the gene matches: 2. The sequencing input was PBMCs. This clonotype originated in a man in his forties or fifties in good health and CMV-seronegative. The chain employs TRBV28 and TRBJ2-7, with TRBD1 matching 8 bases. The CDR3 sequence: CASSGQGHEQYF. The CDR3 region has the DNA TGTGCCAGCAGTGGACAGGGCCACGAGCAGTACTTC. The whole variable domain, filled in from reference TRBV28 and TRBJ2-7, reads DVKVTQSSRYLVKRTGEKVFLECVQDMDHENMFWYRQDPGLGLRLIYFSYDVKMKEKGDIPEGYSVSREKKERFSLILESASTNQTSMYLCASSGQGHEQYFGPGTRLTVT.